The present T cell receptor beta chain was sequenced within a study of blood T cell repertoires in COVID-19. Study at large: Donors in the United States, Italy and Spain gave samples during acute or convalescent COVID-19. The analysed material was cDNA or gDNA that came from T cells, B-cell-depleted T cells, or PBMCs.

Source study methods: Amplification of reference gene primers provided the estimated nucleated cell counts. Using immunoSEQ multiplex PCR, the repertoire was profiled, and TCRdb retains in-frame clones only, with some absent. Clonal size and the V and J genes are those of that table, whereas D and trimming came from the DNA. There are approximately 98,000 clones in the sample; 88% occur only once, and 2.4% lies in the top ten. The CDR3 is 16 amino acids. The germline gives CDR1 SGHTA, CDR2 FQGTGA. The J segment lost 4 bases and the V segment lost 5 bases, leaving 9 bases of the junction unmatched. The sample comprised peripheral blood. This chain joins TRBV7-3 and TRBJ2-3; 10 positions match TRBD2. This TCR came from a human donor in a cohort sampled during active COVID-19. CDR3 sequence (DNA): TGTGCCAGCAGCCCAAGGACTAGCGGTGAGGCAGATACGCAGTATTTT. It yields the protein CASSPRTSGEADTQYF.